This T cell receptor (beta chain) was captured in a study of blood T cell repertoires in COVID-19. Only in-frame clones appear in the TCRdb table, and some are missing; sequencing was by immunoSEQ multiplex PCR. The sample has 380,000 or so clones, around 90% seen once. In this sample, this clone turned up a few times. The CDR3 is 16 amino acids. V was clipped by 4 bases and J by 0 bases, with 15 bases between them. Germline CDR1 is SGHTA and CDR2 is FQGNSA. Sequenced sample: PBMCs or T cells enriched from blood (not recorded which). This chain uses TRBV7-2 with TRBJ1-1, with D perhaps matching TRBD1 (5 bases). The source of this sequence is a woman between 40 and 50 years old with acute COVID-19. The CDR3 loop reads CASSSSGAWLNTEAFF. CDR3 DNA: TGTGCCAGCAGCTCGAGTGGGGCCTGGTTGAACACTGAAGCTTTCTTT.